This TCR beta chain is from a study of T-cell memory formation after mild COVID-19. Looking at the study overall: Most TCR clusters belonged to a single donor. Whole-study findings and limits: CD4/CD8 balance held among clones contracting day 15 to 85, and later expanders leaned CD4+. Certain responding clones were present in pre-infection memory, suggesting participation of cross-reactive memory.

Trimming cost V 3 bases and J 6 bases, with 9 bases left between them. Germline-derived CDR1 and CDR2 are SGHTA and FQGTGA. The CDR3 has 14 residues. After 5'RACE with constant-segment primers, TCR alpha and TCR beta cDNA libraries carrying sample barcodes and UMIs were obtained. MiXCR, applied by TCRdb to the 5' RACE reads, yields one record per CDR3 protein. Altogether about 470,000 distinct CDR3 sequences are present, 25% being singletons, with the ten largest covering around an eighth. Turning to this clonotype: Its antigen is undetermined.

Specimen: PBMCs or a T cell subset sorted from them (not recorded which). This TCR was recovered from an adult woman who had mild COVID-19 (a few samples of this study predate the infection). Cell type and time point are not known. This sequence joins TRBV7-3 and TRBJ1-6; D gene uncertain. The CDR3, as DNA: TGTGCCAGCAGCTTGGGCAGCTCTAATTCACCCCTCCACTTT. This translates into CASSLGSSNSPLHF.